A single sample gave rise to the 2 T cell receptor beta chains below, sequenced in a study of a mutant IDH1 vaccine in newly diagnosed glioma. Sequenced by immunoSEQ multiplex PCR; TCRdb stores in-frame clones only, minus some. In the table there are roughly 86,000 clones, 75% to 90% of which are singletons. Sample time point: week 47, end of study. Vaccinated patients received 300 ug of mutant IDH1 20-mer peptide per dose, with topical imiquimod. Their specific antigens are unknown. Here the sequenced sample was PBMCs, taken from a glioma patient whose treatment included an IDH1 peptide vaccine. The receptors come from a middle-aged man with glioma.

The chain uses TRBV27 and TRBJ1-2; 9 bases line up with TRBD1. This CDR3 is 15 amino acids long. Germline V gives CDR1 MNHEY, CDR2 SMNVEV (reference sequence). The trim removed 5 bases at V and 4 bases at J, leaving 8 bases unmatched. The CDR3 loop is CASSLNRGHGYGYTF. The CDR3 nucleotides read TGTGCCAGCAGTCTCAACAGGGGGCACGGCTATGGCTACACCTTC.

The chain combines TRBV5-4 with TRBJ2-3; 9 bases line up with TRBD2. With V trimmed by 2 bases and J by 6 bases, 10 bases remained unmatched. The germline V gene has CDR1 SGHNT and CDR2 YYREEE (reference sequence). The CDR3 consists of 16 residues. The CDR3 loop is CASSFMARGGLDTQYF. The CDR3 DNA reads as TGTGCCAGCAGCTTTATGGCGCGGGGGGGCCTGGATACGCAGTATTTT.